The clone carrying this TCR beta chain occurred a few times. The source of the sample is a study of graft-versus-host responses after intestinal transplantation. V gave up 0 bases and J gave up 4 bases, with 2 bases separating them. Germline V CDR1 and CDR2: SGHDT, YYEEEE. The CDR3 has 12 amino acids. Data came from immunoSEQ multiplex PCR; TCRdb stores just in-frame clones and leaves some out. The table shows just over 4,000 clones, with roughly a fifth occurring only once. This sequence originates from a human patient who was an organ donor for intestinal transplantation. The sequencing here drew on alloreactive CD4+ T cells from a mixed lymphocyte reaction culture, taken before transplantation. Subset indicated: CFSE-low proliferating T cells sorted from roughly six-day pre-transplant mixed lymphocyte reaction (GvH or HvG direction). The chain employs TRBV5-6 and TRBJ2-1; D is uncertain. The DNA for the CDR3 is TGTGCCAGCAGCTTGGTATACAATGAGCAGTTCTTC. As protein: CASSLVYNEQFF.